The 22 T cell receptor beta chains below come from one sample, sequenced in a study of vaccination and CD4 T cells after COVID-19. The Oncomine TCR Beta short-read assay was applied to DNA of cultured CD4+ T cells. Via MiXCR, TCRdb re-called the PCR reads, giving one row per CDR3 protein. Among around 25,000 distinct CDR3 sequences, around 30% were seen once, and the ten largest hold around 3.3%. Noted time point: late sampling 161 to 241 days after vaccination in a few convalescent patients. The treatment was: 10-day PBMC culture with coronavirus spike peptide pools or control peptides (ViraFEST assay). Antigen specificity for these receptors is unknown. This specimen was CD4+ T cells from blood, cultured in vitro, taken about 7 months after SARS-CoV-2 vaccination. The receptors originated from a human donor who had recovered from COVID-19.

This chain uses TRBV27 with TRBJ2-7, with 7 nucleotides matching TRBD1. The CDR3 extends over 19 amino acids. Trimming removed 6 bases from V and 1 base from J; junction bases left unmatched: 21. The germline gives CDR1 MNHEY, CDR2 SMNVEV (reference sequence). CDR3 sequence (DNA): TGTGCCAGCAGGACCAACAGGGGCCGCCAAAACCTACCTTCCTACGAGCAGTACTTC. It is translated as CASRTNRGRQNLPSYEQYF.

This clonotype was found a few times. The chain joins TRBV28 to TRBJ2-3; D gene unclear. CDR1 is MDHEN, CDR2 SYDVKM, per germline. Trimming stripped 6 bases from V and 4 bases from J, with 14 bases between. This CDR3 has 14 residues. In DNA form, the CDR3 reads TGTGCCAGCAGCCCAGTAGCATGGCCAGATACGCAGTATTTT. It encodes CASSPVAWPDTQYF. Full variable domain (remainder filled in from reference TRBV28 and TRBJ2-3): DVKVTQSSRYLVKRTGEKVFLECVQDMDHENMFWYRQDPGLGLRLIYFSYDVKMKEKGDIPEGYSVSREKKERFSLILESASTNQTSMYLCASSPVAWPDTQYFGPGTRLTVL.

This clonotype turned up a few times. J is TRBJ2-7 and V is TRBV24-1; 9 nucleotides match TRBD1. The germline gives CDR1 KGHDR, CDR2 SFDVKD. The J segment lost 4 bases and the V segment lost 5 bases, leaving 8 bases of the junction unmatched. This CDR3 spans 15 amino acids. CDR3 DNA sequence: TGTGCCACCAGTGCTGTGGACAGGGGTAGGTACGAGCAGTACTTC. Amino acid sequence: CATSAVDRGRYEQYF.

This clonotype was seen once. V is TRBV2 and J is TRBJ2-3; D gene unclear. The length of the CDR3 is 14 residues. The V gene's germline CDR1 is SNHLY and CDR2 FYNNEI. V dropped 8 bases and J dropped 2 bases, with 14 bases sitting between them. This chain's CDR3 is CASGGVEDTDTQYF. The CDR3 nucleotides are TGTGCCAGCGGTGGTGTGGAAGACACAGATACGCAGTATTTT.

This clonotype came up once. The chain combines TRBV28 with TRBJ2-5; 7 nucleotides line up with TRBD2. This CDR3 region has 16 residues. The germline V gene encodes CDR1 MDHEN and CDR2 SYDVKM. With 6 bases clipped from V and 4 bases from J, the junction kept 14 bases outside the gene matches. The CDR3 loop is CASSSSLNTGGETQYF. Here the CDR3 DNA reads TGTGCCAGCAGCTCCAGCCTAAACACGGGGGGAGAGACCCAGTACTTC.

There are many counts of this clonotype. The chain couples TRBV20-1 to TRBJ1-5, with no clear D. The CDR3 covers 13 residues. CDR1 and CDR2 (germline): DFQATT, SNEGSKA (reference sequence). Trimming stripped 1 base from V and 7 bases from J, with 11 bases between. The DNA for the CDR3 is TGCAGTGCTAGAGGCGGGTACGGCCAGCCCCAGCATTTT. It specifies CSARGGYGQPQHF.

CDR3 bases: TGTGCCAGCAGTGTCTCCCGGGGCACCAGCGAGCAGTACTTC. This codes for CASSVSRGTSEQYF. The V gene is TRBV2, the J gene TRBJ2-7; D may match TRBD1 or TRBD2 (5 bases each). Trimming removed 4 bases from V and 6 bases from J, with 16 bases in between. The CDR3 length is 14 residues. Germline assignment: CDR1 SNHLY and CDR2 FYNNEI.

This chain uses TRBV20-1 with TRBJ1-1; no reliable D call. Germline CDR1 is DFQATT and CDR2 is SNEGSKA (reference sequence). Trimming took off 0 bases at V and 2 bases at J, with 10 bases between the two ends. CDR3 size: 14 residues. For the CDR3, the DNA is TGCAGTGCTAGAGACCATGCAGCTAACACTGAAGCTTTCTTT. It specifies CSARDHAANTEAFF.

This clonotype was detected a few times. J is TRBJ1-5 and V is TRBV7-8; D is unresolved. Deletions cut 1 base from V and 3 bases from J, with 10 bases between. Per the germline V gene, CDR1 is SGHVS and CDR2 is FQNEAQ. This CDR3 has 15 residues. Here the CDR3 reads CASSLGRLTNQPQHF. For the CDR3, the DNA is TGTGCCAGCAGCTTAGGGAGACTGACCAATCAGCCCCAGCATTTT.

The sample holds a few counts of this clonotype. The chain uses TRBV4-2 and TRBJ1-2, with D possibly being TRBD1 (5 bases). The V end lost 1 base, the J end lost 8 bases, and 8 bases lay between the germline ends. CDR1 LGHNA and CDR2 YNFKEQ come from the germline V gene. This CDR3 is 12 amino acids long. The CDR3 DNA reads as TGTGCCAGCAGCCAAGTGGGACGGGGCTACACCTTC. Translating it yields CASSQVGRGYTF.

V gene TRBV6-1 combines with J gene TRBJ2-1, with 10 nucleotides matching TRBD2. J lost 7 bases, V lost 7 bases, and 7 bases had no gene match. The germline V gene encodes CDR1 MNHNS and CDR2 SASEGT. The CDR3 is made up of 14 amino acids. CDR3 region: CASTASGSGNEQFF. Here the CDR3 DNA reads TGTGCCAGCACGGCTAGCGGGAGCGGGAATGAGCAGTTCTTC.

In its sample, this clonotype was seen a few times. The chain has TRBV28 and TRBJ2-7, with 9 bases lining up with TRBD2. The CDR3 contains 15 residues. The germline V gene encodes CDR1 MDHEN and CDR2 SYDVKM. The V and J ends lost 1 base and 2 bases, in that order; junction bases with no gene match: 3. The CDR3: CASSLSLAGTYEQYF. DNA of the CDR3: TGTGCCAGCAGTTTATCCCTAGCGGGAACCTACGAGCAGTACTTC.

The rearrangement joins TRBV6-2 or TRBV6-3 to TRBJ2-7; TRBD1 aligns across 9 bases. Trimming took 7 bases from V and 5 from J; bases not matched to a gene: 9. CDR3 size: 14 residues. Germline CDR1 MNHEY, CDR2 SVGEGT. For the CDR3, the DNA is TGTGCCAGCATCCTGGACAGGGGTTCCCACGAGCAGTACTTC. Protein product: CASILDRGSHEQYF.

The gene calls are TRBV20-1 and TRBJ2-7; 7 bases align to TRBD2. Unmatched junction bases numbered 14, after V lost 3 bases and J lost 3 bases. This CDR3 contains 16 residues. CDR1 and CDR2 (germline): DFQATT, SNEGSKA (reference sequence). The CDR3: CSASKSSSGANYEQYF. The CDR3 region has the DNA TGCAGTGCTAGCAAGTCCTCGAGCGGGGCCAACTACGAGCAGTACTTC.

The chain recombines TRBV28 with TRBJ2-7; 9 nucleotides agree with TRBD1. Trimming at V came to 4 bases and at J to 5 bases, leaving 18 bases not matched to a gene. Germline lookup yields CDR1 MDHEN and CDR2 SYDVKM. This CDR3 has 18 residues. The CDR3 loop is CASSSWGQGSLYEHEQYF. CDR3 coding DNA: TGTGCCAGCAGTTCGTGGGGACAGGGTTCGTTATATGAGCACGAGCAGTACTTC.

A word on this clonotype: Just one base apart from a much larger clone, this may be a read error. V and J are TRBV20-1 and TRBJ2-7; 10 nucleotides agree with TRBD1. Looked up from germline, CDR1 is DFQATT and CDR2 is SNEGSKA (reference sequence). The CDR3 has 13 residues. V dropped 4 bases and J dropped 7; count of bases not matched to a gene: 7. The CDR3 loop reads CSATGTGVNEQYF. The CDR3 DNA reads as TGCAGTGCTACGGGGACAGGGGTAAATGAGCAGTACTTC.

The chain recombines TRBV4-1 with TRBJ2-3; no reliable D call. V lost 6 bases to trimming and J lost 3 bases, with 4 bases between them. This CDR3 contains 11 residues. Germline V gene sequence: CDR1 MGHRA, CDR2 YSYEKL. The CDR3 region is CASRQTDTQYF. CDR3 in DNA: TGCGCCAGCAGACAGACAGATACGCAGTATTTT.

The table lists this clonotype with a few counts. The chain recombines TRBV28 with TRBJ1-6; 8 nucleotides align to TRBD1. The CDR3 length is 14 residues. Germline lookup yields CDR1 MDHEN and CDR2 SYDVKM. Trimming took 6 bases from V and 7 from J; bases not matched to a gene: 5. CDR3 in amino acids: CASRRQGTNSPLHF. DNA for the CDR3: TGTGCCAGCAGGCGACAGGGGACCAATTCACCCCTCCACTTT.

The CDR3 DNA sequence: TGCGCCAGCAGTCAATCGGGGGCTGGGGGTATGAACACTGAAGCTTTCTTT. It encodes CASSQSGAGGMNTEAFF. The rearrangement links TRBV23-1 to TRBJ1-1, with a possible D match to TRBD1 (6 bases). TRBV23-1 is marked as an open reading frame, function uncertain. The CDR3 spans 17 residues. V was shortened by 0 bases and J by 0 bases, with 14 bases between the two germline ends.

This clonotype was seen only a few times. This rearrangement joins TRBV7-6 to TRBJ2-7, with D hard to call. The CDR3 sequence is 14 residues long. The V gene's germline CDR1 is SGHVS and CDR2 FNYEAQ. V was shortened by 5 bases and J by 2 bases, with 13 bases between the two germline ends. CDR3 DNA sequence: TGTGCCAGCAGCCGGATCGCGGAGACCTACGAGCAGTACTTC. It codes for CASSRIAETYEQYF.

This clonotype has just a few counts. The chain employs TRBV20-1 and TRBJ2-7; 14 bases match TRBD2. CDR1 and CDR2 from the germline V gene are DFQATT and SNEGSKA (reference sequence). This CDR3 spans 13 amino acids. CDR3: CSLLGLAGAEQYF. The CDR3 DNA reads TGCAGCCTCTTGGGACTAGCGGGAGCCGAGCAGTACTTC.

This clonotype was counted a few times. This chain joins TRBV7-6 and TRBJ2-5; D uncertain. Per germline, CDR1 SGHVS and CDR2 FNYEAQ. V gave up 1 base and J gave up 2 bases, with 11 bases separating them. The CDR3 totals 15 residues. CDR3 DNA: TGTGCCAGCAGCTTAGGTTCGGGCAGACAAGAGACCCAGTACTTC. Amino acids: CASSLGSGRQETQYF.